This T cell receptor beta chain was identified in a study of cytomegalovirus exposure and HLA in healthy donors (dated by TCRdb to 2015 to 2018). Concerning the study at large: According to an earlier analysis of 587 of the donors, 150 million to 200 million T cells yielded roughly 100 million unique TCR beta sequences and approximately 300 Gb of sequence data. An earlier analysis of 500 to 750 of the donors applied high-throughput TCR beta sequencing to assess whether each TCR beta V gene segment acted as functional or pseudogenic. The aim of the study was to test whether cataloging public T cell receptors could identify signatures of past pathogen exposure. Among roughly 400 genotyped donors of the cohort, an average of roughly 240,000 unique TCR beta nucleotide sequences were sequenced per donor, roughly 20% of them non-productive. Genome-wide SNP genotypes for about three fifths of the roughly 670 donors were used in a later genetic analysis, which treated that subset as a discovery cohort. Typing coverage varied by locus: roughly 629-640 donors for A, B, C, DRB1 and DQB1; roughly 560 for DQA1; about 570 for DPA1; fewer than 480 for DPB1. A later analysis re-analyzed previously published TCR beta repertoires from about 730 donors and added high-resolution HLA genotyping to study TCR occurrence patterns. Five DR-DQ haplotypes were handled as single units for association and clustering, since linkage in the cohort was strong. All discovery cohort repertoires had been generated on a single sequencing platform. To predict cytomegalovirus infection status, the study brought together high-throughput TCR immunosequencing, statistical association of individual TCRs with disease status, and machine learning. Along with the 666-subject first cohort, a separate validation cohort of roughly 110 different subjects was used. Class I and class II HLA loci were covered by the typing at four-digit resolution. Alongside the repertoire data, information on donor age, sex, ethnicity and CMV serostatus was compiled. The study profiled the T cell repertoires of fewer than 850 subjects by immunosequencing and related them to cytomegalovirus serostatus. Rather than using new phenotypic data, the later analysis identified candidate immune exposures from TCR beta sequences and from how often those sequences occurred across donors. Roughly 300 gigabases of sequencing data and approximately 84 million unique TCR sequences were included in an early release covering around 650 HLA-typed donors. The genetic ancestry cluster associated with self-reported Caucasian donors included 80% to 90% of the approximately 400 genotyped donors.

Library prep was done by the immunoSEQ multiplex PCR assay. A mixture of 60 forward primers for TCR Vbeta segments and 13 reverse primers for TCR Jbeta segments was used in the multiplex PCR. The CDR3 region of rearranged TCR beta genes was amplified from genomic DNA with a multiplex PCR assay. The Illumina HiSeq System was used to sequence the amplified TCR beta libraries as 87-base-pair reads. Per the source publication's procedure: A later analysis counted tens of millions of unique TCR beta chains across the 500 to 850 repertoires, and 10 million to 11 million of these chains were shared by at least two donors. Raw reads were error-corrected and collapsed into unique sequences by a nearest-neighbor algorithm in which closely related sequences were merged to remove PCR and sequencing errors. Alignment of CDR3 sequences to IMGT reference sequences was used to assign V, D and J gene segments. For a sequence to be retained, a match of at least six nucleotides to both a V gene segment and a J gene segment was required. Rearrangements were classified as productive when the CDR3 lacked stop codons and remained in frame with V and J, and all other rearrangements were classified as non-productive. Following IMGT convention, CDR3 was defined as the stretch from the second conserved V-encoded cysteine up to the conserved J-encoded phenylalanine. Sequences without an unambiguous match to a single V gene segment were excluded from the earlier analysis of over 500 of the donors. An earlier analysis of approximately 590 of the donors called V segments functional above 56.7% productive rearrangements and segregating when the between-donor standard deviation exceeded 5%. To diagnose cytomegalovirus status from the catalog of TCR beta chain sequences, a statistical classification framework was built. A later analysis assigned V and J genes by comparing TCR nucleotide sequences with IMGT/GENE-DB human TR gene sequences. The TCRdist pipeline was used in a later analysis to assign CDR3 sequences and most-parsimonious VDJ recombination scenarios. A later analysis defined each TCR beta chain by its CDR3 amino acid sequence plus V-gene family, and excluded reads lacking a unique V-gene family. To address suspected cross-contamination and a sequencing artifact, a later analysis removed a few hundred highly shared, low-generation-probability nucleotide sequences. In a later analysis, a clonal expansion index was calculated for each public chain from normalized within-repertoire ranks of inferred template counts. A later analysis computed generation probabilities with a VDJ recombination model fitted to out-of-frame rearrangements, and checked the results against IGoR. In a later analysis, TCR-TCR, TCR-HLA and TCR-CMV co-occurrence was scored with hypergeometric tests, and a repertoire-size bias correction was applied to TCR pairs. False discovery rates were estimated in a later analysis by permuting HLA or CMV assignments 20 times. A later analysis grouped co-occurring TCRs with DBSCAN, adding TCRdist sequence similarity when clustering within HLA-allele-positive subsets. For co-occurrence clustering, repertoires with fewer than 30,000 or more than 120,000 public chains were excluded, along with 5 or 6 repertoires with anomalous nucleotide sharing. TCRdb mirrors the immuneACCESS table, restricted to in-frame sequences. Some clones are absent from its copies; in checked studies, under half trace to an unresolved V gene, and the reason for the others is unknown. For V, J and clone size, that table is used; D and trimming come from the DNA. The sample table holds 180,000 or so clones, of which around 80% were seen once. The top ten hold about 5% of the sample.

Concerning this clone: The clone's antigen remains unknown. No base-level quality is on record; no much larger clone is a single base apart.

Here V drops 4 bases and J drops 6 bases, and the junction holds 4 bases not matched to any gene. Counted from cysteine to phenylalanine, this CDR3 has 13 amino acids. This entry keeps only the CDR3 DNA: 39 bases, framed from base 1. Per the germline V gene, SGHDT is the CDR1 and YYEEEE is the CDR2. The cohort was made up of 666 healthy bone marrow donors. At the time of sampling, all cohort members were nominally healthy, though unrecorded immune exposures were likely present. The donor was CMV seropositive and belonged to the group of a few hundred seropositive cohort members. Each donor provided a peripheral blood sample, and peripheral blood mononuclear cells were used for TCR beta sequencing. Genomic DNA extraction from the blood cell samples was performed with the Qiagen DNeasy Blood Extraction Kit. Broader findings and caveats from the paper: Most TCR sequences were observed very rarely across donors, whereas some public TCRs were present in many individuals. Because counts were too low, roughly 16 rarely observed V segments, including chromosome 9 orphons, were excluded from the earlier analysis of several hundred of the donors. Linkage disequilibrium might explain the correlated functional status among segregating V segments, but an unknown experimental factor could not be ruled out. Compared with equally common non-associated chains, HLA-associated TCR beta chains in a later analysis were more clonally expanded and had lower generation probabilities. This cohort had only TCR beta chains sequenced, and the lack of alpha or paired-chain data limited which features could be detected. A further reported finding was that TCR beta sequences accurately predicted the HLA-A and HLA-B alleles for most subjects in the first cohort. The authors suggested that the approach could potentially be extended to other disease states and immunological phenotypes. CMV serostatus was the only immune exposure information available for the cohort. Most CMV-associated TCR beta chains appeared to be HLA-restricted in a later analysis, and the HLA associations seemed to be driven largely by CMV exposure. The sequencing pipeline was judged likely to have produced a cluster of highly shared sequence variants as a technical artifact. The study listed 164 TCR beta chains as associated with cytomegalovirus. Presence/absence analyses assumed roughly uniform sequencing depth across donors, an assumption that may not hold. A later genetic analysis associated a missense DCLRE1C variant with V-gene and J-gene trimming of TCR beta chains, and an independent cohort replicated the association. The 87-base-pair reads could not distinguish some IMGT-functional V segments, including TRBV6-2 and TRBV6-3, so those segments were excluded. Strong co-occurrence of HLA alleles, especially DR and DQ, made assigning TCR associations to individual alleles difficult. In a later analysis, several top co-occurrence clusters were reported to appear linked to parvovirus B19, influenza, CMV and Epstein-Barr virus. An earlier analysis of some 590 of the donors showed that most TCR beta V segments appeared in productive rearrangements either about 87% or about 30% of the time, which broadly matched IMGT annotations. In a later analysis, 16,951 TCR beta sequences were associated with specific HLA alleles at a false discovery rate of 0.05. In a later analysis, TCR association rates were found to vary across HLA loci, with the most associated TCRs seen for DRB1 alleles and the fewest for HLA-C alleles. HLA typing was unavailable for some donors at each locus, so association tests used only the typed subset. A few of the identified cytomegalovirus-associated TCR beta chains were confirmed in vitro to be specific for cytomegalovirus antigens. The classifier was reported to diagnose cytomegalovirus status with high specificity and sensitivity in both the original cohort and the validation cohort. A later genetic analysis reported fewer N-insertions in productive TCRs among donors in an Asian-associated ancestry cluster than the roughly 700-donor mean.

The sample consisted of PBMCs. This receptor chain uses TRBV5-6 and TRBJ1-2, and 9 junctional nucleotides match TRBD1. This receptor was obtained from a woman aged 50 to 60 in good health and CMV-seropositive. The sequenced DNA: TGTGCCAGCAGCCGCGACAGGGGGGATGGCTACACCTTC. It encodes CASSRDRGDGYTF.